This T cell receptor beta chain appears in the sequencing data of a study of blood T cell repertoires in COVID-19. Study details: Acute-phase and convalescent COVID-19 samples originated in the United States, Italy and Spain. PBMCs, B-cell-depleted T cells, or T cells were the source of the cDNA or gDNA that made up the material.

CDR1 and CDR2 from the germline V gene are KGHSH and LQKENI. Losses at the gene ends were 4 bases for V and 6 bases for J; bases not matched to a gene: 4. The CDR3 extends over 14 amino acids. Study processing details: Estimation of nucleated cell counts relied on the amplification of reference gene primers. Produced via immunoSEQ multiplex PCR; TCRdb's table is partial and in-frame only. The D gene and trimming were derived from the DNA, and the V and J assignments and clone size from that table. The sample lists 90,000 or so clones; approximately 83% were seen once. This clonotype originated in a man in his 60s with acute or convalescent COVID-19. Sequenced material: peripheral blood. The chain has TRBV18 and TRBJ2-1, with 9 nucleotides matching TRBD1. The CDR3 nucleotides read TGTGCCAGCTCACGAGGGACAGGGACCAATGAGCAGTTCTTC. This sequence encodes CASSRGTGTNEQFF.